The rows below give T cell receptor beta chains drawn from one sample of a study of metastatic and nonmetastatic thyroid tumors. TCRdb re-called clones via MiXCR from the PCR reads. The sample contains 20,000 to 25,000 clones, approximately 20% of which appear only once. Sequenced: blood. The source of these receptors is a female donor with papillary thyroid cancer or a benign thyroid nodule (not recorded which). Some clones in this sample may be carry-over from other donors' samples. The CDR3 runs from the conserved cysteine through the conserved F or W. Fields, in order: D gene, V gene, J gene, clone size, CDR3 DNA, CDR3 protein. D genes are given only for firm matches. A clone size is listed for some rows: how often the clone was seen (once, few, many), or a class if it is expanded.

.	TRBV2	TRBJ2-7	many	TGTGCCAGCAGTGGTGTAGGGGACTACGAGCAGTACTTC	CASSGVGDYEQYF
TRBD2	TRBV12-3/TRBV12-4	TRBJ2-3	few	TGTGCCAGCAGACTAGCGAGCACAGATACGCAGTATTTT	CASRLASTDTQYF
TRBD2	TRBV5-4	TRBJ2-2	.	TGTGCCAGCAGCTTGGCGGGGGGGAGCACCGGGGAGCTGTTTTTT	CASSLAGGSTGELFF
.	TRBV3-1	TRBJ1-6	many	TGTGCCAGCAGCCAAGAACAGGGCGGCTCACCCCTCCACTTT	CASSQEQGGSPLHF
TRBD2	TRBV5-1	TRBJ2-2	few	TGCGCCAGCAGCCTGGGAGCGGGAGTGTACACCGGGCAGCTGTTTTTT	CASSLGAGVYTGQLFF
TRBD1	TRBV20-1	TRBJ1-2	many	TGCAGTGCCGAGATCGACAGGGGCGGCTATGGCTACACCTTC	CSAEIDRGGYGYTF
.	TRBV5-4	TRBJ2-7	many	TGTGCCAGCAGCACGCTGGGGCAGGGCGAGCAGTACTTC	CASSTLGQGEQYF
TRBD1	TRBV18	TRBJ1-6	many	TGTGCCAGCTCACGGACAGGGGGCCAGGATTCACCCCTCCACTTT	CASSRTGGQDSPLHF
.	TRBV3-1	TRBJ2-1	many	TGTGCCAGCAGCCAAGATTCCAGCGGGTGGAAGGATGAGCAGTTCTTC	CASSQDSSGWKDEQFF
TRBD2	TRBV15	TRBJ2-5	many	TGTGCCACCAGCAGAGGCACGACTAGCGGGGAGCAAGAGACCCAGTACTTC	CATSRGTTSGEQETQYF
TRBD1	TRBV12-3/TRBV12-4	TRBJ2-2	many	TGTGCCAGCAGTTTTTCCGGGACAGGGGGTGGCGGGGAGCTGTTTTTT	CASSFSGTGGGGELFF
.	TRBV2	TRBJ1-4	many	TGTGCCAGCAGTGAAGAGGGCCGAAATAGAGAAAAACTGTTTTTT	CASSEEGRNREKLFF
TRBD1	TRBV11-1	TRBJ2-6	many	TGTGCCAGCAGCCCCAGGGACAGGGCCCTCCTCTCTGGGGCCAACGTCCTGACTTTC	CASSPRDRALLSGANVLTF
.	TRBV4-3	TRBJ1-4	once	TGCGCCAGCAGCCATGCCGGGACAACTAATGAAAAACTGTTTTTT	CASSHAGTTNEKLFF
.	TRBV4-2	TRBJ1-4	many	TGTGCCAGCAGCCAAGAGGTGTTTAATGAAAAACTGTTTTTT	CASSQEVFNEKLFF